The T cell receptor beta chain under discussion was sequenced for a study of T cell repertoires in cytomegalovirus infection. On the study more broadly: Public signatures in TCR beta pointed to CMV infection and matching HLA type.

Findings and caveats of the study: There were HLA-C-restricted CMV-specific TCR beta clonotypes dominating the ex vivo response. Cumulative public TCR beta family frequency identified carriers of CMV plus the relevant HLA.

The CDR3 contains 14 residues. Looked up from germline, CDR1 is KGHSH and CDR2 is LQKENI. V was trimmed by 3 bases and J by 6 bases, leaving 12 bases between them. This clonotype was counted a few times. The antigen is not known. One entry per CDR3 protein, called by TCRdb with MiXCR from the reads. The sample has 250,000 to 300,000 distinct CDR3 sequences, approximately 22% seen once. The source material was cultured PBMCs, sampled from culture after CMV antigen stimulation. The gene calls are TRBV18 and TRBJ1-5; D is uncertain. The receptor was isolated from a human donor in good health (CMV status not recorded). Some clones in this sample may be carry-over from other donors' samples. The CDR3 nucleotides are TGTGCCAGCTCACCTGACATTACTATTCAGCCCCAGCATTTT. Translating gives CASSPDITIQPQHF.